This is a list of T cell receptor beta chains from one sample in a study of cytomegalovirus exposure and HLA in healthy donors. The assay was immunoSEQ multiplex PCR, and TCRdb's table has in-frame clones only and misses some. Of around 130,000 clones in the sample, 78% are singletons; the top ten hold about 1.8%. The material sequenced was PBMCs. All receptors derive from a woman in her 40s in good health and CMV-seronegative. The CDR3 runs from the conserved cysteine through the conserved F or W. The D gene is left open where the match is weak. For some rows the clone size is stated as once, few or many, or as a class when expanded; others skip it.

clone_size: few; cdr3_length: 14; v_call: TRBV6-5; d_call: .; j_call: TRBJ2-7; cdr3_nt: TGTGCCAGCAACCGAGGGGGGGCTAACTACGAGCAGTACTTC; cdr3_aa: CASNRGGANYEQYF
clone_size: .; cdr3_length: 16; v_call: TRBV14; d_call: TRBD2; j_call: TRBJ2-7; cdr3_nt: TGTGCCAGCAGCGCAAGAGAACTAGCGCAGCCTGGGGAGCAGTACTTC; cdr3_aa: CASSARELAQPGEQYF
clone_size: .; cdr3_length: 15; v_call: TRBV18; d_call: .; j_call: TRBJ2-3; cdr3_nt: TGTGCCAGCTCCTACCAAGGGGGGGACACAGATACGCAGTATTTT; cdr3_aa: CASSYQGGDTDTQYF
clone_size: .; cdr3_length: 14; v_call: TRBV6-1; d_call: .; j_call: TRBJ2-3; cdr3_nt: TGTGCCAGCAGTGAGCTGACTAGCACAGATACGCAGTATTTT; cdr3_aa: CASSELTSTDTQYF
clone_size: .; cdr3_length: 19; v_call: TRBV6-1; d_call: TRBD2; j_call: TRBJ2-1; cdr3_nt: TGTGCCAGCAGTCAAGCTCTACCGGGACTAGCGGGGGGGCGGTCTGAGCAGTTCTTC; cdr3_aa: CASSQALPGLAGGRSEQFF
clone_size: .; cdr3_length: 12; v_call: TRBV11-1; d_call: .; j_call: TRBJ1-1; cdr3_nt: TGTGCCAGCAGCCTTTCCAACACTGAAGCTTTCTTT; cdr3_aa: CASSLSNTEAFF
clone_size: .; cdr3_length: 15; v_call: TRBV7-3; d_call: TRBD1; j_call: TRBJ2-5; cdr3_nt: TGTGCCAGCAGCCCTACAGGGGGCTCCGGAGAGACCCAGTACTTC; cdr3_aa: CASSPTGGSGETQYF
clone_size: .; cdr3_length: 14; v_call: TRBV27; d_call: TRBD1; j_call: TRBJ2-7; cdr3_nt: TGTGCCAGCAGTTTACGAGGGGGCCGCCCGGAGCAGTACTTC; cdr3_aa: CASSLRGGRPEQYF
clone_size: few; cdr3_length: 14; v_call: TRBV14; d_call: .; j_call: TRBJ2-1; cdr3_nt: TGTGCCAGCAGCCAAGAATTACCGGGGGATGAGCAGTTCTTC; cdr3_aa: CASSQELPGDEQFF
clone_size: .; cdr3_length: 15; v_call: TRBV7-9; d_call: TRBD1; j_call: TRBJ1-1; cdr3_nt: TGTGCCAGCAGCCAGGTGACAGGGGAGAACACTGAAGCTTTCTTT; cdr3_aa: CASSQVTGENTEAFF
clone_size: once; cdr3_length: 14; v_call: TRBV25-1; d_call: .; j_call: TRBJ1-5; cdr3_nt: TGTGCCAGCAGTGAAGGCACTAGCAATCAGCCCCAGCATTTT; cdr3_aa: CASSEGTSNQPQHF
clone_size: .; cdr3_length: 16; v_call: TRBV4-1; d_call: .; j_call: TRBJ2-3; cdr3_nt: TGCGCCAGCAGCCAAGAATCGGAGGTAGCCACAGATACGCAGTATTTT; cdr3_aa: CASSQESEVATDTQYF
clone_size: .; cdr3_length: 15; v_call: TRBV6-5; d_call: TRBD2; j_call: TRBJ2-2; cdr3_nt: TGTGCCAGCAGTTCCCGCGGGGGGTATGACGGGGAGCTGTTTTTT; cdr3_aa: CASSSRGGYDGELFF
clone_size: .; cdr3_length: 17; v_call: TRBV11-3; d_call: .; j_call: TRBJ2-1; cdr3_nt: TGTGCCAGCAGCTTAGATGGGGGGGCTAGTGGGGGTTTTGAGCAGTTCTTC; cdr3_aa: CASSLDGGASGGFEQFF
clone_size: .; cdr3_length: 14; v_call: TRBV19; d_call: .; j_call: TRBJ2-2; cdr3_nt: TGTGCCAGTATGGTACAGAGCGGTGCCGGGGAGCTGTTTTTT; cdr3_aa: CASMVQSGAGELFF